The 29 T cell receptor beta chains presented below share a single source sample, sequenced in a study of blood T cell repertoires in COVID-19. The repertoire was sequenced with immunoSEQ multiplex PCR; TCRdb's copy has only in-frame clones and lacks some. The sample consists of some 200,000 clones, approximately 94% of them appearing once. Sequenced input: peripheral blood. The receptors were gathered from a man aged 25 to 40 with COVID-19, enrolled during active disease.

The chain combines TRBV11-3 with TRBJ1-1; no definite D call. From germline, CDR1 is SGHNT and CDR2 YENEEA. Trimming stripped 3 bases from V and 1 base from J, with 6 bases between. The CDR3 extends over 13 amino acids. CDR3 loop: CASSFQENTEAFF. The CDR3 nucleotides are TGTGCCAGCAGCTTCCAGGAGAACACTGAAGCTTTCTTT.

The rearrangement joins TRBV6-4 to TRBJ2-7, with D perhaps matching TRBD2 (5 bases). Germline V CDR1 and CDR2: MRHNA, SNTAGT. The germline V and J ends were trimmed by 2 bases and 6 bases, with 11 bases remaining between them. This CDR3 spans 13 amino acids. CDR3 loop: CASSDSAGAEQYF. The CDR3 DNA sequence: TGTGCCAGCAGTGACAGTGCGGGCGCCGAGCAGTACTTC.

This clone has just a few counts. The gene calls are TRBV2 and TRBJ1-6; D is unresolved. Germline V gene sequence: CDR1 SNHLY, CDR2 FYNNEI. The length of the CDR3 is 15 residues. V lost 3 bases and J 7 bases, leaving 13 bases between the germline ends. CDR3 amino acids: CASSDTNLRNSPLHF. In nucleotides, the CDR3 is TGTGCCAGCAGTGACACAAACCTCCGAAATTCACCCCTCCACTTT.

The genes are TRBV2 and TRBJ2-7; 9 bases are shared with TRBD1. Germline trimming cut 5 bases from V and 3 bases from J; bases unmatched to any gene: 5. The CDR3 is 14 amino acids. Germline V gene lookup returns CDR1 SNHLY and CDR2 FYNNEI. The CDR3, as DNA: TGTGCCAGCAGTCCTGAGACAGGGGGCTACGAGCAGTACTTC. Translating gives CASSPETGGYEQYF.

The rearrangement links TRBV11-1 to TRBJ2-3, with D possibly being TRBD2 (7 bases). The CDR3 has 16 residues. Germline CDR1 is SGHAT and CDR2 is FQDESV (reference sequence). Between the trimmed V and J ends, which lost 1 base and 2 bases, there was a span of 13 bases. CDR3: CASSLGAGAITDTQYF. The CDR3 bases are TGTGCCAGCAGCTTAGGGGCGGGGGCCATCACAGATACGCAGTATTTT.

The chain is built from TRBV10-3 and TRBJ1-4; D possibly corresponds to TRBD1 (5 bases). The V and J ends lost 0 bases and 5 bases respectively, with 10 bases between them. This CDR3 spans 15 amino acids. CDR1 is ENHRY, CDR2 SYGVKD, per germline. CDR3 sequence reads: CAISESERGNEKLFF. The CDR3 bases are TGTGCCATCAGTGAGTCAGAACGGGGGAATGAAAAACTGTTTTTT.

CDR3: CASSIAEGRSYNEQFF. Written as DNA, the CDR3 is TGTGCCAGTAGTATAGCAGAGGGTCGGTCCTACAATGAGCAGTTCTTC. The V call is TRBV19, the J call TRBJ2-1; tentatively, D is TRBD2 (5 bases). Trimming cost V 1 base and J 1 base, with 11 bases left between them. This CDR3 spans 16 amino acids. Germline V lookup: CDR1 LNHDA, CDR2 SQIVND (reference sequence).

This sequence joins TRBV5-6 and TRBJ1-1; 9 bases map to TRBD1. Germline CDR1 is SGHDT and CDR2 is YYEEEE. The CDR3 has 18 amino acids. Germline trimming cut 0 bases from V and 1 base from J; bases unmatched to any gene: 10. The CDR3 loop is CASSLVTGGVTTNTEAFF. For the CDR3, the DNA is TGTGCCAGCAGCTTGGTGACAGGGGGGGTTACGACGAACACTGAAGCTTTCTTT.

CDR3 coding DNA: TGTGCCAGCAGACAGGAGGGCTACACCTTC. Its translation is CASRQEGYTF. This chain links TRBV7-9 with TRBJ1-2; maybe TRBD1 (5 bases). Germline lookup yields CDR1 SEHNR and CDR2 FQNEAQ (reference sequence). V was trimmed by 6 bases and J by 8 bases, leaving 7 bases between them. CDR3 length equals 10 residues.

The chain's CDR3 is CASSPVTENSPLHF. CDR3 nucleotides: TGTGCCAGCTCACCAGTGACAGAGAATTCACCCCTCCACTTT. This chain uses TRBV18 with TRBJ1-6; possibly TRBD1 for D (5 bases). The CDR3 consists of 14 residues. Germline V lookup: CDR1 KGHSH, CDR2 LQKENI. Trimming took off 2 bases at V and 7 bases at J, with 9 bases between the two ends.

J is TRBJ2-5 and V is TRBV5-6; 12 nucleotides line up with TRBD2. Germline V gives CDR1 SGHDT, CDR2 YYEEEE. V gave up 1 base and J gave up 5 bases; unmatched junction bases: 6. The CDR3 is 16 amino acids. This chain's CDR3 is CASSLTSGGPGETQYF. In DNA, the CDR3 is TGTGCCAGCAGCTTGACTAGCGGGGGGCCGGGGGAGACCCAGTACTTC.

The chain links TRBV27 to TRBJ2-7; D is unclear. The CDR3 totals 13 residues. CDR1 and CDR2 from the germline V gene are MNHEY and SMNVEV (reference sequence). V shed 3 bases and J shed 0 bases, with 6 bases lying between them. The CDR3 DNA reads TGTGCCAGCAGTTTCCGGAGCTCCTACGAGCAGTACTTC. Translating gives CASSFRSSYEQYF.

In this sample, this clone turned up a few times. The chain uses TRBV7-9 and TRBJ1-1, with D possibly TRBD1 on 5 matching bases. Germline V gene data show CDR1 as SEHNR and CDR2 as FQNEAQ (reference sequence). The CDR3 loop spans 14 amino acids. Trimming removed 5 bases at V and 1 base at J, with 11 bases between. The CDR3 sequence: CASSILTGNTEAFF. CDR3 DNA: TGTGCCAGCAGCATACTTACAGGGAACACTGAAGCTTTCTTT.

This chain joins TRBV5-4 and TRBJ2-1; 8 bases fit TRBD2. Trimming at V came to 0 bases and at J to 10 bases, leaving 6 bases not matched to a gene. The CDR3 spans 14 residues. Germline V lookup: CDR1 SGHNT, CDR2 YYREEE (reference sequence). In DNA, the CDR3 is TGTGCCAGCAGCTTGGTGAGCGGGGGCGGGGAGCAGTTCTTC. Protein product: CASSLVSGGGEQFF. Full variable domain (missing parts from reference TRBV5-4 and TRBJ2-1): ETGVTQSPTHLIKTRGQQVTLRCSSQSGHNTVSWYQQALGQGPQFIFQYYREEENGRGNFPPRFSGLQFPNYSSELNVNALELDDSALYLCASSLVSGGGEQFFGPGTRLTVL.

The gene calls are TRBV21-1 and TRBJ1-3. TRBV21-1 corresponds to a pseudogene. The CDR3 has 14 amino acids. The DNA of the CDR3 is TGTGCCAGCACCGACTCGGGGGGACAAGGCACCATATATTTT. Its translation: CASTDSGGQGTIYF.

The chain uses TRBV7-7 and TRBJ1-2, with D hard to call. The V end lost 5 bases, the J end lost 4 bases, and 17 bases lay between the germline ends. Germline CDR1 and CDR2: SSHAT and FNYEAQ (reference sequence). The CDR3 spans 15 residues. CDR3 protein: CASSREGLKIYGYTF. The CDR3 DNA sequence: TGTGCCAGCAGCCGTGAGGGCCTGAAAATCTATGGCTACACCTTC. Full variable domain (missing parts from reference TRBV7-7 and TRBJ1-2): GAGVSQSPRYKVTKRGQDVTLRCDPISSHATLYWYQQALGQGPEFLTYFNYEAQPDKSGLPSDRFSAERPEGSISTLTIQRTEQRDSAMYRCASSREGLKIYGYTFGSGTRLTVV.

The V and J genes are TRBV10-1 and TRBJ2-3; 12 bases are a match to TRBD2. Germline assignment: CDR1 WNHNN and CDR2 SYGVQD (reference sequence). The CDR3 extends over 14 amino acids. Trimming cost V 2 bases and J 7 bases; bases outside gene matches: 1. CDR3 in amino acids: CASSEGTSGYTQYF. As DNA, the CDR3 is TGCGCCAGCAGTGAGGGGACTAGCGGGTATACGCAGTATTTT.

V usage is TRBV15 and J usage is TRBJ2-3, with 7 nucleotides matching TRBD2. CDR3 length: 17 residues. J was trimmed by 6 bases and V by 3 bases; bases with no gene match: 15. The V gene's germline CDR1 is LNHNV and CDR2 YYDKDF (reference sequence). The CDR3 DNA sequence: TGTGCCACCAGCAGGGCCCGGGCTAGCGGTCCCCAGGATACGCAGTATTTT. Its translation is CATSRARASGPQDTQYF.

The chain has TRBV7-9 and TRBJ2-1; TRBD1 matches 7 bases. The CDR3 has 14 amino acids. The germline CDR1 and CDR2 sequences are SEHNR and FQNEAQ (reference sequence). The junction had 0 bases not matched to a gene; V was cut back by 0 bases and J by 4 bases. The CDR3 DNA sequence: TGTGCCAGCAGCTTAGCGACAGGGTACAATGAGCAGTTCTTC. Translated: CASSLATGYNEQFF.

This clone appeared a few times. The chain employs TRBV18 and TRBJ1-2; D uncertain. Looked up from germline, CDR1 is KGHSH and CDR2 is LQKENI. This CDR3 is 16 amino acids long. Trimming cost V 2 bases and J 3 bases, with 16 bases left between them. Here the CDR3 DNA reads TGTGCCAGCTCACCATACACCGGGATCGCCGACTATGGCTACACCTTC. Protein sequence: CASSPYTGIADYGYTF.

This clone has just a few counts. This chain uses TRBV10-3 with TRBJ1-5, with TRBD1 matching over 10 bases. V was pared by 3 bases and J by 7 bases, with 9 bases of the junction left unmatched. The CDR3 spans 16 residues. Germline assignment: CDR1 ENHRY and CDR2 SYGVKD. Here the CDR3 DNA reads TGTGCCATCAGTGATCCTGACAGGGGGCTAGGGCAGCCCCAGCATTTT. Translated, it gives CAISDPDRGLGQPQHF.

The chain employs TRBV7-3 and TRBJ2-3; D may be TRBD2 (6 bases). V was shortened by 3 bases and J by 2 bases, with 12 bases between the two germline ends. Germline assignment: CDR1 SGHTA and CDR2 FQGTGA. The CDR3 length is 15 residues. CDR3 in amino acids: CASSFAGWNTDTQYF. CDR3 nucleotides: TGTGCCAGCAGCTTTGCGGGGTGGAACACAGATACGCAGTATTTT.

The rearrangement uses TRBV27 and TRBJ2-5, with 8 bases that match TRBD1. Germline V gene lookup returns CDR1 MNHEY and CDR2 SMNVEV (reference sequence). Unmatched junction bases numbered 3, after V lost 1 base and J lost 2 bases. The CDR3 has 15 amino acids. CDR3 DNA sequence: TGTGCCAGCAGTTTATACCGGGACAGGCAAGAGACCCAGTACTTC. It yields the protein CASSLYRDRQETQYF.

The rearrangement links TRBV12-3 or TRBV12-4 to TRBJ1-6; perhaps TRBD1 as D (6 bases). This CDR3 spans 13 amino acids. V dropped 6 bases and J dropped 10 bases, with 13 bases sitting between them. In nucleotides, the CDR3 is TGTGCCAGCAGACCCGACAGGTACTCACCCCTCCACTTT. This translates into CASRPDRYSPLHF.

The rearrangement links TRBV29-1 to TRBJ1-1, with D unclear. The CDR3 totals 13 residues. Germline CDR1 is SQVTM and CDR2 is ANQGSEA. CDR3 sequence (DNA): TGCATAGTGACTCCGGAGCTGAACACTGAAGCTTTCTTT. Its protein product is CIVTPELNTEAFF.

The chain employs TRBV5-4 and TRBJ2-1; D is unclear. Germline V CDR1 and CDR2: SGHNT, YYREEE (reference sequence). Trimming took off 0 bases at V and 4 bases at J, with 11 bases between the two ends. There are 15 residues in the CDR3. The CDR3 protein is CASSLEPIRYNEQFF. CDR3 sequence (DNA): TGTGCCAGCAGCTTGGAGCCGATACGATACAATGAGCAGTTCTTC. Complete variable domain (other parts from reference TRBV5-4 and TRBJ2-1): ETGVTQSPTHLIKTRGQQVTLRCSSQSGHNTVSWYQQALGQGPQFIFQYYREEENGRGNFPPRFSGLQFPNYSSELNVNALELDDSALYLCASSLEPIRYNEQFFGPGTRLTVL.

This clone was seen just once. The CDR3 DNA is TGTGCCAGCAGTTACGGACAGTACAATGAGCAGTTCTTC. It translates to CASSYGQYNEQFF. V usage is TRBV6-5 and J usage is TRBJ2-1; tentatively, D is TRBD1 (6 bases). Germline V lookup: CDR1 MNHEY, CDR2 SVGAGI. This CDR3 has 13 amino acids. Trimming removed 2 bases from V and 4 bases from J, with 6 bases in between.

The chain recombines TRBV5-1 with TRBJ2-3; the match to TRBD1 covers 9 bases. Germline CDR1 SGHRS, CDR2 YFSETQ. The CDR3 is 17 amino acids. Trimming cost V 0 bases and J 3 bases; bases outside gene matches: 8. CDR3 coding DNA: TGCGCCAGCAGCTTGGTAGGTGGGACAGGGAGGACAGATACGCAGTATTTT. Translated, it gives CASSLVGGTGRTDTQYF.

The V call is TRBV3-1 (or the pseudogene TRBV3-2), the J call TRBJ1-2; TRBD1 is a possible D gene (5 bases). V lost 0 bases, J lost 4 bases, and 12 bases lay in between. The germline V gene has CDR1 LGHDT and CDR2 YNNKEL (reference sequence). The CDR3 length is 15 residues. The CDR3 sequence: CASSQDYRHRYGYTF. CDR3 bases: TGTGCCAGCAGCCAAGACTACAGGCATCGCTATGGCTACACCTTC.